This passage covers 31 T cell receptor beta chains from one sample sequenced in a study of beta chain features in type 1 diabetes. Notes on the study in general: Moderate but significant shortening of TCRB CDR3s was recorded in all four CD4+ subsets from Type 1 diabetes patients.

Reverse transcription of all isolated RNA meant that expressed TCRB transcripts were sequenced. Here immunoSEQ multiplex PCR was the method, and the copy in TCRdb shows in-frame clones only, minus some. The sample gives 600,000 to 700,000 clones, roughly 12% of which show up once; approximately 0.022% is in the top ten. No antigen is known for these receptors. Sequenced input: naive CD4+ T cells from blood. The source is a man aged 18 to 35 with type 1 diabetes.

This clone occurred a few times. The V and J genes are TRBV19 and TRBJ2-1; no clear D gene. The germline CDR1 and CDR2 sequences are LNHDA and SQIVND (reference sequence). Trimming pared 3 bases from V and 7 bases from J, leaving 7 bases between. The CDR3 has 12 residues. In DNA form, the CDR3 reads TGTGCCAGTAGTATTGTAGTAAATGAGCAGTTCTTC. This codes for CASSIVVNEQFF.

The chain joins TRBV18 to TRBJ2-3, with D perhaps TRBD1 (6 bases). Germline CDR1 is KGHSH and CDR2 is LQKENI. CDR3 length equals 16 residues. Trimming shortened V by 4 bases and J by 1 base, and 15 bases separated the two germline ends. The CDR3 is CASSQQGSLGTDTQYF. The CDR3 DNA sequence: TGTGCCAGCTCACAACAGGGCTCCCTCGGCACAGATACGCAGTATTTT. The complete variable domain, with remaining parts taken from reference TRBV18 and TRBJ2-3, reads NAGVMQNPRHLVRRRGQEARLRCSPMKGHSHVYWYRQLPEEGLKFMVYLQKENIIDESGMPKERFSAEFPKEGPSILRIQQVVRGDSAAYFCASSQQGSLGTDTQYFGPGTRLTVL.

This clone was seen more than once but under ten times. CDR3 DNA sequence: TGTGCCATCACACGGTCGACAGGCGACAATGAGCAGTTCTTC. This gives the protein CAITRSTGDNEQFF. V gene TRBV10-3 combines with J gene TRBJ2-1; perhaps TRBD1 as D (6 bases). The CDR3 runs to 14 residues. V was trimmed by 7 bases and J by 5 bases, leaving 15 bases between them. Germline CDR1 reads ENHRY; CDR2 reads SYGVKD.

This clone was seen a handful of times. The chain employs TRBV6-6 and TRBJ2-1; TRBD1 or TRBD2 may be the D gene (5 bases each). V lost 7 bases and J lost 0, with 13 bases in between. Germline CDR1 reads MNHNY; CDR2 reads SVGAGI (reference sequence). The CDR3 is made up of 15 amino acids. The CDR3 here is CASTRGQSSYNEQFF. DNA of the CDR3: TGTGCCAGCACCCGGGGCCAGAGCTCCTACAATGAGCAGTTCTTC.

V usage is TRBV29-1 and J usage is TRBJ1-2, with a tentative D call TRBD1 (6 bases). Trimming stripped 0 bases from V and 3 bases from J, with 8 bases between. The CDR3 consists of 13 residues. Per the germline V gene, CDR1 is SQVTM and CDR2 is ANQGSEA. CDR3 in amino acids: CSVEDHRDYGYTF. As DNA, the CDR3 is TGCAGCGTTGAAGATCACAGGGACTATGGCTACACCTTC.

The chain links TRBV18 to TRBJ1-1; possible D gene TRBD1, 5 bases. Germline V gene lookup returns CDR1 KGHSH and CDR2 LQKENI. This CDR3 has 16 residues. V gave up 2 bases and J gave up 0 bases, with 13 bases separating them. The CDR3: CASSPVRVPMNTEAFF. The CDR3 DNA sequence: TGTGCCAGCTCACCAGTCAGGGTCCCCATGAACACTGAAGCTTTCTTT.

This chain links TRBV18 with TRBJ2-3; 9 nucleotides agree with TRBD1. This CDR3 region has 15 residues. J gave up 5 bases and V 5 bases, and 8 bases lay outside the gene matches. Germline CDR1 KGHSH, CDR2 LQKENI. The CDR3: CASSSTGGFGDTQYF. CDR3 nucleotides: TGTGCCAGCTCATCTACAGGGGGCTTTGGAGATACGCAGTATTTT.

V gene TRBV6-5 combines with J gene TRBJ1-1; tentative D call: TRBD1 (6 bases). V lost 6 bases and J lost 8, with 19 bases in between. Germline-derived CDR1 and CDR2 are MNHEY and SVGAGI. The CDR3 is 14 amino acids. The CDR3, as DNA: TGTGCCAGCAGGTTACAGGGAGGAAGATTAGAAGCTTTCTTT. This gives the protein CASRLQGGRLEAFF.

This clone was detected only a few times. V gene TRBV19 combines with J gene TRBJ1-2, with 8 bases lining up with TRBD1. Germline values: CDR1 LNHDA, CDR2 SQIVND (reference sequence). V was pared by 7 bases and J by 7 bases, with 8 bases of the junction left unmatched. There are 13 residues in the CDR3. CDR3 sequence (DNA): TGTGCCAGTACCGATATTGACAGGGGTGGCTACACCTTC. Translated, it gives CASTDIDRGGYTF.

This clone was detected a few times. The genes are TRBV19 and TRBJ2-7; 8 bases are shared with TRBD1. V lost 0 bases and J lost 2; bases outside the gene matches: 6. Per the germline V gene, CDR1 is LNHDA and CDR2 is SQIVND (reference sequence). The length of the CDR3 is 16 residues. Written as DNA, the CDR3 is TGTGCCAGTAGTATAGATCACCGGGACAGGACCTACGAGCAGTACTTC. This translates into CASSIDHRDRTYEQYF.

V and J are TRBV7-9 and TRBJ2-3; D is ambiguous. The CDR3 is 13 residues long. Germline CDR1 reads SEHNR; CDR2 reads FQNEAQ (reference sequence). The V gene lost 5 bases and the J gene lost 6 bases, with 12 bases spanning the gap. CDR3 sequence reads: CASSALTPDTQYF. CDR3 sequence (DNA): TGTGCCAGCAGCGCTCTGACCCCGGATACGCAGTATTTT.

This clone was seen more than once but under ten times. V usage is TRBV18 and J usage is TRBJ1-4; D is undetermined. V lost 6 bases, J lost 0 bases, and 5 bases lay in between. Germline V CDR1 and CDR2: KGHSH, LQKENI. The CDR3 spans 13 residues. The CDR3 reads CASSEATNEKLFF. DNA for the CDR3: TGTGCCAGCTCGGAAGCAACTAATGAAAAACTGTTTTTT. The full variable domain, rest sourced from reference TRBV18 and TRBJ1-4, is NAGVMQNPRHLVRRRGQEARLRCSPMKGHSHVYWYRQLPEEGLKFMVYLQKENIIDESGMPKERFSAEFPKEGPSILRIQQVVRGDSAAYFCASSEATNEKLFFGSGTQLSVL.

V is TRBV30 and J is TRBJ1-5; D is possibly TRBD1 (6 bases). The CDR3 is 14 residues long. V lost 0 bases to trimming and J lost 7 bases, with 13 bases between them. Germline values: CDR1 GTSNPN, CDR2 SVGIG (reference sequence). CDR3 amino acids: CAWSVSGAGQPQHF. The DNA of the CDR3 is TGTGCCTGGAGTGTCTCAGGGGCTGGACAGCCCCAGCATTTT.

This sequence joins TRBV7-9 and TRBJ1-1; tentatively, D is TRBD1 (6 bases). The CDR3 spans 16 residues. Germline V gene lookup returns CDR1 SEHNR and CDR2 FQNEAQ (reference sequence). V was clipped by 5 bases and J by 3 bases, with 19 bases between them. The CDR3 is CASSPPGDGWHTEAFF. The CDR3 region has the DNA TGTGCCAGCAGCCCGCCAGGGGATGGATGGCACACTGAAGCTTTCTTT.

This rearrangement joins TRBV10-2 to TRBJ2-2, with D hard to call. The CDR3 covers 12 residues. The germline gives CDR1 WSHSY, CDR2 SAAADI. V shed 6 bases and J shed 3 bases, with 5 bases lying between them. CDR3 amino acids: CASRDHTGELFF. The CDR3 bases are TGCGCCAGCAGGGACCACACCGGGGAGCTGTTTTTT.

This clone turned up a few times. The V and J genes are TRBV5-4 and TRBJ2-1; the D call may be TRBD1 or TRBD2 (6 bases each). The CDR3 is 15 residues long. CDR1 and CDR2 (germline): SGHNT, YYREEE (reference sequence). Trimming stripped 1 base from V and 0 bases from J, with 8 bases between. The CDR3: CASSLWGASYNEQFF. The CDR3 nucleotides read TGTGCCAGCAGCTTGTGGGGGGCCTCCTACAATGAGCAGTTCTTC.

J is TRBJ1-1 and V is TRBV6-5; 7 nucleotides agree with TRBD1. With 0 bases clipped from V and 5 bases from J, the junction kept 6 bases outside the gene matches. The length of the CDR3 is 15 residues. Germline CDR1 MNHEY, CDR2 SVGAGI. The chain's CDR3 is CASSYSAGGETEAFF. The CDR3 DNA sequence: TGTGCCAGCAGTTACTCAGCAGGGGGGGAAACTGAAGCTTTCTTT.

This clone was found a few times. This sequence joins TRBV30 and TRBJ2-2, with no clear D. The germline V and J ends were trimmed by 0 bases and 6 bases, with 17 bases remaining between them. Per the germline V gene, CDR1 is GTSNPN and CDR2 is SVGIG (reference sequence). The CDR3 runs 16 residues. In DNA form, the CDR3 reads TGTGCCTGGAGTGTATTTGTGATTTCTGTCTCCGGGGAGCTGTTTTTT. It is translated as CAWSVFVISVSGELFF.

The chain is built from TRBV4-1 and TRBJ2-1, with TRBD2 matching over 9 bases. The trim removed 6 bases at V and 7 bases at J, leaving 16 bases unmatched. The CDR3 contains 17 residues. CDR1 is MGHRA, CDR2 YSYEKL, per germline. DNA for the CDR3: TGCGCCAGCAGGCCCCTACAGTCCAGCGGGGGGAGGAATGAGCAGTTCTTC. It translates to CASRPLQSSGGRNEQFF.

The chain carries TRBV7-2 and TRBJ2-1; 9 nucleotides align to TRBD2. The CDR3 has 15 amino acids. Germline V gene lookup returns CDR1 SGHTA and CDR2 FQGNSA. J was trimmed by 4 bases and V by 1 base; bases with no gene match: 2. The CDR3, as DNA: TGTGCCAGCAGCTTAGGGACTAGCGAGTACAATGAGCAGTTCTTC. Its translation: CASSLGTSEYNEQFF.

The CDR3 DNA reads TGTGCCAGCAGCTCAGGACAGGGGGAAGAGACCCAGTACTTC. It is translated as CASSSGQGEETQYF. This chain links TRBV13 with TRBJ2-5; TRBD1 matches at 10 bases. Germline values: CDR1 PRHDT, CDR2 FYEKMQ (reference sequence). This CDR3 has 14 amino acids. Trimming removed 4 bases from V and 3 bases from J; junction bases left unmatched: 2.

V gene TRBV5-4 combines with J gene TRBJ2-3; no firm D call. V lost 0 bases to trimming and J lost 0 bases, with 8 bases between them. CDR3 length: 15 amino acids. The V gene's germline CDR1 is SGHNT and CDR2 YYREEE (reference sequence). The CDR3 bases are TGTGCCAGCAGCTTGGGGCAGGTCAGCACAGATACGCAGTATTTT. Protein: CASSLGQVSTDTQYF.

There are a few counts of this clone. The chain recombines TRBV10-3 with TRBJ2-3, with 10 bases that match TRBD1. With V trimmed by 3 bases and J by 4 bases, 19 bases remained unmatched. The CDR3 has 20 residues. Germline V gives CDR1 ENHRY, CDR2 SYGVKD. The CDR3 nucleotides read TGTGCCATCAGTGACCTCGGGACAGGGGTTTTAAGGGGGGAGGCAGATACGCAGTATTTT. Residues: CAISDLGTGVLRGEADTQYF.

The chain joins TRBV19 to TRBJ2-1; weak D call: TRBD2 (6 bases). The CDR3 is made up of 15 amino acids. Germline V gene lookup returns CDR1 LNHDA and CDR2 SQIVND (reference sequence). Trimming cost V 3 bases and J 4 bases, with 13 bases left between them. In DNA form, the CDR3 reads TGTGCCAGTAGTATCGCGAGGGGAGGTTACAATGAGCAGTTCTTC. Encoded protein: CASSIARGGYNEQFF.

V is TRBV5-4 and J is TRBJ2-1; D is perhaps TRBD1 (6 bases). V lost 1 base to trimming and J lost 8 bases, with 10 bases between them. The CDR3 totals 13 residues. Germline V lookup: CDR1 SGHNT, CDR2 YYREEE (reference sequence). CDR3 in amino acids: CASSLSEGDEQFF. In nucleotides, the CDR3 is TGTGCCAGCAGCTTGTCTGAGGGGGATGAGCAGTTCTTC.

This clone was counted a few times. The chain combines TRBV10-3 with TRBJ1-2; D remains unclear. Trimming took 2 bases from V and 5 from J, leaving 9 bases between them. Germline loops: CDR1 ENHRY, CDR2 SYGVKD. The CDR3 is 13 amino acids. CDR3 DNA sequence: TGTGCCATCAGTGAGGGGGTAGGATATGGCTACACCTTC. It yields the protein CAISEGVGYGYTF.

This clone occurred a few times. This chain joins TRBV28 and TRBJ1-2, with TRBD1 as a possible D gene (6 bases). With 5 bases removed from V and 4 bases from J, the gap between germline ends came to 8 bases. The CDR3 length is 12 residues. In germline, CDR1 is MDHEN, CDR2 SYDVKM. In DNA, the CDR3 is TGTGCCAGCAGTGCGGGGGCCTATGGCTACACCTTC. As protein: CASSAGAYGYTF.

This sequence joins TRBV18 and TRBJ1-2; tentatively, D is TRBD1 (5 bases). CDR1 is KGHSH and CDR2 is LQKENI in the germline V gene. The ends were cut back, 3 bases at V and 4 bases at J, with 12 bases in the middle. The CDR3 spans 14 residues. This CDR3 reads CASSPSTDSYGYTF. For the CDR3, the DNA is TGTGCCAGCTCACCCTCCACCGACAGCTATGGCTACACCTTC.

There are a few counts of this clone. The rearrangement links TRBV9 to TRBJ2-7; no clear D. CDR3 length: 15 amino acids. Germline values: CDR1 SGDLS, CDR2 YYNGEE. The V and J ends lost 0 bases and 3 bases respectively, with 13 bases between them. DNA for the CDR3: TGTGCCAGCAGCGTAGATCCTTCGCCAATCTACGAGCAGTACTTC. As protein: CASSVDPSPIYEQYF.

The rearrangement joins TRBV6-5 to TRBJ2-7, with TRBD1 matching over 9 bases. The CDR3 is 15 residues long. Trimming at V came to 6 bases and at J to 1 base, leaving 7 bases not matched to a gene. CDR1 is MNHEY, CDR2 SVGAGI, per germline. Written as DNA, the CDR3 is TGTGCCAGCAGGCCCGGGACAGGGATTTCCTACGAGCAGTACTTC. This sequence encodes CASRPGTGISYEQYF.

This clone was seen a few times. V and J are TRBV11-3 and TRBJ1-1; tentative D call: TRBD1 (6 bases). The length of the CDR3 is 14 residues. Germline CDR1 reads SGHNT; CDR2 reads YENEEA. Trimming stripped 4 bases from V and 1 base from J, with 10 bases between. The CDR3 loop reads CASSSRGANTEAFF. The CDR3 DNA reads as TGTGCCAGCAGCTCCAGGGGTGCGAACACTGAAGCTTTCTTT.